The next 25 T cell receptor beta chains were all read from a single sample in a study of CD8 T cell repertoires and HIV-1 epitope variants (dated by TCRdb to about 2020). The library was prepared using the immunoSEQ multiplex PCR assay. In its TCRdb copy, this immuneACCESS table keeps in-frame sequences only and misses some clones. Where compared with another copy, unresolved V genes explain less than half of these, and the others have no known cause. This sample has 6,000 or so clones in its table, and about 60% of those were observed once. The biggest ten clones account for about two fifths of the sample. No cognate antigen is known for these TCRs. The sequencing sample was made of cultured CD8+ T cells derived from PBMCs. These receptors all stem from a male donor with HIV.

This sequence joins TRBV4-3 and TRBJ2-7; 14 bases align to TRBD2. Trimming at V came to 4 bases and at J to 2 bases, leaving 1 base not matched to a gene. Germline assignment: CDR1 LGHNA and CDR2 YSLEER. The CDR3 runs 15 residues. CDR3 protein: CASSLGLAGAYEQYF. The CDR3 DNA follows: TGCGCCAGCAGCCTGGGACTAGCGGGGGCCTACGAGCAGTACTTC.

The J gene is TRBJ1-6, the V gene TRBV2, with D uncertain. The germline V gene has CDR1 SNHLY and CDR2 FYNNEI. The CDR3 totals 14 residues. Trimming shortened V by 7 bases and J by 3 bases, and 10 bases separated the two germline ends. CDR3 coding DNA: TGTGCCAGCAAGGCACCGGACTATAATTCACCCCTCCACTTT. It yields the protein CASKAPDYNSPLHF.

The genes are TRBV19 and TRBJ2-2, with 7 bases fitting TRBD2. The germline V gene has CDR1 LNHDA and CDR2 SQIVND (reference sequence). J lost 5 bases, V lost 3 bases, and 6 bases had no gene match. The CDR3 loop spans 15 amino acids. As DNA, the CDR3 is TGTGCCAGTAGTATCTCCGGGGGGTGGACCGGGGAGCTGTTTTTT. This sequence encodes CASSISGGWTGELFF.

In this sample, this clone turned up once. The chain is built from TRBV27 and TRBJ2-7, with D perhaps being TRBD1 or TRBD2 (6 bases each). V dropped 2 bases and J dropped 1 base, with 9 bases sitting between them. The CDR3 is made up of 14 amino acids. CDR1 MNHEY and CDR2 SMNVEV come from the germline V gene (reference sequence). CDR3 region: CASSLRGLSYEQYF. DNA for the CDR3: TGTGCCAGCAGTTTACGGGGGCTATCCTACGAGCAGTACTTC.

The chain joins TRBV2 to TRBJ1-2; TRBD1 is a possible D gene (5 bases). Per the germline V gene, CDR1 is SNHLY and CDR2 is FYNNEI. Trimming took 3 bases from V and 5 from J, leaving 22 bases between them. The CDR3 contains 17 residues. This CDR3 is CASSEVLGADRSYGYTF. CDR3 DNA: TGTGCCAGCAGTGAGGTGTTGGGAGCCGACAGATCTTATGGCTACACCTTC.

This chain uses TRBV2 with TRBJ2-7; 7 nucleotides line up with TRBD1. Germline V gene sequence: CDR1 SNHLY, CDR2 FYNNEI. The CDR3 sequence is 12 residues long. The V gene end was trimmed by 6 bases and the J gene end by 4 bases; junction bases not matched to a gene: 3. The CDR3 region is CASSRDSYEQYF. CDR3 sequence (DNA): TGTGCCAGCAGCCGGGACAGTTACGAGCAGTACTTC.

The chain couples TRBV29-1 to TRBJ1-1; TRBD1 is a possible D gene (5 bases). With 7 bases removed from V and 0 bases from J, the gap between germline ends came to 15 bases. Germline-derived CDR1 and CDR2 are SQVTM and ANQGSEA. This CDR3 contains 14 residues. The CDR3 coding sequence is TGCAGCGCATCCCTGACAGATATGAACACTGAAGCTTTCTTT. Its translation is CSASLTDMNTEAFF. Full variable domain (outside the CDR3, taken from reference TRBV29-1 and TRBJ1-1): SAVISQKPSRDICQRGTSLTIQCQVDSQVTMMFWYRQQPGQSLTLIATANQGSEATYESGFVIDKFPISRPNLTFSTLTVSNMSPEDSSIYLCSASLTDMNTEAFFGQGTRLTVV.

The chain couples TRBV21-1 to TRBJ2-4. TRBV21-1 is labeled a pseudogene. The CDR3 is made up of 15 amino acids. DNA for the CDR3: TGTGCCAGCAGCAGACCCGGGCCCCTCAAAAACATTCAGTACTTC. This gives the protein CASSRPGPLKNIQYF.

The gene calls are TRBV7-8 and TRBJ1-1; D is unclear. CDR1 and CDR2 from the germline V gene are SGHVS and FQNEAQ. The CDR3 totals 13 residues. Trimming pared 2 bases from V and 11 bases from J, leaving 15 bases between. The CDR3 is CASSLRREVGAFF. The CDR3, as DNA: TGTGCCAGCAGCTTACGGAGGGAGGTCGGTGCTTTCTTT. Using reference TRBV7-8 and TRBJ1-1 for the parts outside the CDR3, the full variable domain is GAGVSQSPRYKVAKRGQDVALRCDPISGHVSLFWYQQALGQGPEFLTYFQNEAQLDKSGLPSDRFFAERPEGSVSTLKIQRTQQEDSAVYLCASSLRREVGAFFGQGTRLTVV.

Notes on this clone: One junction end disagrees with the germline gene, perhaps due to a read error. The chain uses TRBV10-3 and TRBJ1-3; TRBD1 might be the D (6 bases). Germline lookup yields CDR1 ENHRY and CDR2 SYGVKD. The CDR3 totals 15 residues. The DNA for the CDR3 is TGTGCCATCAGTGAGTCACGGGACACTGGAAGCACCATATATTTT. The encoded protein is CAISESRDTGSTIYF.

The DNA for the CDR3 is TGTGCCAGCAGCTTGAAAGACGACTACGAGCAGTACTTC. Its translation is CASSLKDDYEQYF. The V call is TRBV5-8, the J call TRBJ2-7, with unresolved D. CDR3 length: 13 amino acids. The V gene's germline CDR1 is SGHTS and CDR2 YDEGEE. The V gene lost 1 base and the J gene lost 3 bases, with 8 bases spanning the gap.

In its sample, this clone was seen a few times. The rearrangement links TRBV28 to TRBJ2-7, with D maybe TRBD2 (5 bases). The V end lost 5 bases, the J end lost 4 bases, and 9 bases lay between the germline ends. Per the germline V gene, CDR1 is MDHEN and CDR2 is SYDVKM. CDR3 length: 12 amino acids. CDR3 sequence (DNA): TGTGCCAGCAGTCTCTCGGGATACGAGCAGTACTTC. This codes for CASSLSGYEQYF. Full variable domain (remainder filled in from reference TRBV28 and TRBJ2-7): DVKVTQSSRYLVKRTGEKVFLECVQDMDHENMFWYRQDPGLGLRLIYFSYDVKMKEKGDIPEGYSVSREKKERFSLILESASTNQTSMYLCASSLSGYEQYFGPGTRLTVT.

The chain is built from TRBV28 and TRBJ1-6; TRBD1 matches at 10 bases. CDR1 is MDHEN and CDR2 is SYDVKM in the germline V gene. The ends lost 5 bases at V and 7 bases at J; junction bases unmatched: 5. This CDR3 has 15 amino acids. The CDR3 DNA reads TGTGCCAGCAGTCCACCGGGACAGGGGAATTCACCCCTCCACTTT. Encoded protein: CASSPPGQGNSPLHF.

This chain connects TRBV6-5 to TRBJ1-5; D is possibly TRBD1 (6 bases). This CDR3 is built from 14 residues. Trimming took off 5 bases at V and 3 bases at J, with 11 bases between the two ends. Germline loops: CDR1 MNHEY, CDR2 SVGAGI. The CDR3 loop reads CASSPTGPNQPQHF. The DNA of the CDR3 is TGTGCCAGCAGTCCAACAGGGCCCAATCAGCCCCAGCATTTT.

The J gene is TRBJ2-7, the V gene TRBV5-1; the D is unclear. Germline assignment: CDR1 SGHRS and CDR2 YFSETQ. Trimming left V 0 bases short and J 6 bases short, with 7 bases between. This CDR3 contains 12 residues. The CDR3 sequence: CASSLASREQYF. CDR3 bases: TGCGCCAGCAGCTTGGCGTCACGCGAGCAGTACTTC.

V and J are TRBV4-1 and TRBJ2-3, with 16 bases aligning to TRBD2. V was pared by 4 bases and J by 13 bases, with 2 bases of the junction left unmatched. The V gene's germline CDR1 is MGHRA and CDR2 YSYEKL. The CDR3 runs to 13 residues. The CDR3 here is CASSLGLAGGKYF. For the CDR3, the DNA is TGCGCCAGCAGCCTGGGACTAGCGGGGGGGAAGTATTTT.

The chain couples TRBV6-1 to TRBJ1-2, with 7 nucleotides matching TRBD1. Germline V gene lookup returns CDR1 MNHNS and CDR2 SASEGT. The length of the CDR3 is 14 residues. V shed 4 bases, J shed 1 base, and the junction held 3 bases outside the gene matches. This CDR3 is CASSADRNNYGYTF. The CDR3 DNA follows: TGTGCCAGCAGTGCGGACAGGAATAACTATGGCTACACCTTC.

Only one count was recorded for this clone. This sequence joins TRBV28 and TRBJ1-1, with 10 bases aligning to TRBD1. Per the germline V gene, CDR1 is MDHEN and CDR2 is SYDVKM. Germline trimming cut 8 bases from V and 7 bases from J; bases unmatched to any gene: 16. The CDR3 runs to 16 residues. CDR3: CASDKTLTGGRREAFF. DNA of the CDR3: TGTGCCAGCGACAAGACTCTGACAGGGGGCCGTCGTGAAGCTTTCTTT.

This clone is deemed medium-sized. V usage is TRBV9 and J usage is TRBJ2-2, with D possibly called TRBD1 or TRBD2 (7 bases each). The CDR3 length is 14 residues. Trimming took off 4 bases at V and 3 bases at J, with 10 bases between the two ends. Germline V gene data show CDR1 as SGDLS and CDR2 as YYNGEE. The CDR3 nucleotides are TGTGCCAGCAGCTCAGGGGGGGACACCGGGGAGCTGTTTTTT. Translating gives CASSSGGDTGELFF.

On this clone: At one boundary the junction diverges from the germline segment, which might be a read error. The chain joins TRBV5-8 to TRBJ1-2; D gene unclear. CDR1 is SGHTS, CDR2 YDEGEE, per germline. The CDR3 has 16 amino acids. CDR3 protein: CASSQDPVELDYGYTF. Written as DNA, the CDR3 is TGCGCCAGCAGCCAAGATCCCGTCGAACTCGACTATGGCTACACCTTC.

The chain combines TRBV5-1 with TRBJ2-2; TRBD1 aligns across 7 bases. V lost 4 bases to trimming and J lost 3 bases; unmatched junction nucleotides: 6. CDR1 SGHRS and CDR2 YFSETQ come from the germline V gene. CDR3 length equals 15 residues. The CDR3 loop reads CASSGQVPDTGELFF. The CDR3 DNA follows: TGCGCCAGCAGCGGACAGGTTCCGGACACCGGGGAGCTGTTTTTT.

V usage is TRBV6-5 and J usage is TRBJ2-1, with D perhaps TRBD1 or TRBD2 (6 bases each). CDR3 size: 11 residues. Germline loops: CDR1 MNHEY, CDR2 SVGAGI. V dropped 5 bases and J dropped 9 bases, with 8 bases sitting between them. DNA of the CDR3: TGTGCCAGCAGTGAGGGGGGTGAGCAGTTCTTC. This translates into CASSEGGEQFF.

As regards this clone: Different DNA sequences within this sample yield the same CDR3. J is TRBJ2-1 and V is TRBV6-4; a weak D match, TRBD1 (7 bases). Per germline, CDR1 MRHNA and CDR2 SNTAGT. Trimming stripped 3 bases from V and 6 bases from J, with 12 bases between. The CDR3 is 14 amino acids. As DNA, the CDR3 is TGTGCCAGCAGTGAAGCAGGGGGGCCCAATGAGCAGTTCTTC. It yields the protein CASSEAGGPNEQFF.

This chain links TRBV14 with TRBJ2-1; D gene uncertain. The CDR3 has 15 amino acids. The V gene's germline CDR1 is SGHDN and CDR2 FVKESK. Trimming cost V 4 bases and J 8 bases, with 18 bases left between them. CDR3 amino acids: CASSLLRRAGDEQFF. Here the CDR3 DNA reads TGTGCCAGCAGCCTCCTAAGACGGGCTGGGGATGAGCAGTTCTTC.

The chain employs TRBV7-9 and TRBJ1-2; the D is unclear. The V end lost 5 bases, the J end lost 3 bases, and 19 bases lay between the germline ends. This CDR3 contains 16 residues. Germline CDR1 and CDR2: SEHNR and FQNEAQ (reference sequence). This CDR3 is CASSPWPVELDYGYTF. CDR3 DNA: TGTGCCAGCAGCCCTTGGCCGGTAGAATTGGACTATGGCTACACCTTC. Filled out from reference TRBV7-9 and TRBJ1-2, the complete variable domain reads DTGVSQNPRHKITKRGQNVTFRCDPISEHNRLYWYRQTLGQGPEFLTYFQNEAQLEKSRLLSDRFSAERPKGSFSTLEIQRTEQGDSAMYLCASSPWPVELDYGYTFGSGTRLTVV.